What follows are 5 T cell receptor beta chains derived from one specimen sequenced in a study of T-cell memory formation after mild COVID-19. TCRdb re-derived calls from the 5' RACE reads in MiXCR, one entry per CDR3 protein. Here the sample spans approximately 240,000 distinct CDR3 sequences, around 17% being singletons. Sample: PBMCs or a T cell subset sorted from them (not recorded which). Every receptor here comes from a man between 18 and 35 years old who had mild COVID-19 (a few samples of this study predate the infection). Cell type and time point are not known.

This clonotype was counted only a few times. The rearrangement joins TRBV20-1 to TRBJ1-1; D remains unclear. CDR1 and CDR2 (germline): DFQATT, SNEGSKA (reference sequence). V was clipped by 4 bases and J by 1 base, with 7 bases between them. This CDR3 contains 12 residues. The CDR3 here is CSATTWNTEAFF. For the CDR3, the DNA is TGCAGTGCTACTACTTGGAACACTGAAGCTTTCTTT.

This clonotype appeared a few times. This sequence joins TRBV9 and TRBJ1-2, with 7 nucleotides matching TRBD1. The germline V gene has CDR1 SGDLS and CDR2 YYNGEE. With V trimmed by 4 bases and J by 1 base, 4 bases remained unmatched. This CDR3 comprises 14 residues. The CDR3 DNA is TGTGCCAGCAGCACAGGGGACAGTAACTATGGCTACACCTTC. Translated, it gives CASSTGDSNYGYTF.

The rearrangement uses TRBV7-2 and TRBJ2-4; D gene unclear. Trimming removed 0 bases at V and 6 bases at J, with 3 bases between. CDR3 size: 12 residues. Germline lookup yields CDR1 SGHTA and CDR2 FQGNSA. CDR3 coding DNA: TGTGCCAGCAGCTTAGCTGGAAACATTCAGTACTTC. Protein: CASSLAGNIQYF.

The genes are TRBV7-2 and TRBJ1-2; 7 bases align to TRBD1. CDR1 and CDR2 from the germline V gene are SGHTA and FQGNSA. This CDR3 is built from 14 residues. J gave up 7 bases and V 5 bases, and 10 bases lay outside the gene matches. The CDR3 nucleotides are TGTGCCAGCAGCAAACCACAGGGGCTTGGTGGCTACACCTTC. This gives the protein CASSKPQGLGGYTF.

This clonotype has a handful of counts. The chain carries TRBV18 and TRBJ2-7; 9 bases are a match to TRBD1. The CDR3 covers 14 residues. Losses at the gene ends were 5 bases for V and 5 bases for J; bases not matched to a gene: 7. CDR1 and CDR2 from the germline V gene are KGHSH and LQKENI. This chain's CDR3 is CASSSRTGADEQYF. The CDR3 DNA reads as TGTGCCAGCTCATCAAGGACAGGGGCCGACGAGCAGTACTTC.